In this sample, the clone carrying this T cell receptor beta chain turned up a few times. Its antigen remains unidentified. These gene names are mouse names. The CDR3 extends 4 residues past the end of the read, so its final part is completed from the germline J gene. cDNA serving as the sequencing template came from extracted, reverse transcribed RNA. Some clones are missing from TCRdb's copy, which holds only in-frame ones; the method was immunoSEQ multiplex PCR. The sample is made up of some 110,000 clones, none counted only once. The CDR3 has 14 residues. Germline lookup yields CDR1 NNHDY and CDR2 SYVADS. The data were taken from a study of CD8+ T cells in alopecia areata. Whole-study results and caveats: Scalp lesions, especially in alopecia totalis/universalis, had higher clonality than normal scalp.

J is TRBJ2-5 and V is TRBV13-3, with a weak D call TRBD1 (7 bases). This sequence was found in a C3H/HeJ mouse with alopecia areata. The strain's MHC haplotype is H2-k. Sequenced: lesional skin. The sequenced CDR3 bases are TGTGCCAGCAGGTCTAGGGGGCGGGAAGAC. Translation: CASRSRGRED. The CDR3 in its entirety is CASRSRGREDTQYF.